This record concerns one T cell receptor (beta chain) sequence. Its target is unknown. This beta chain turned up in a library designed for alpha chains; as an off-target read, its abundance says little. Constant-region reverse primers amplified full-length variable regions, followed by semi-nested Nested Universal Primer A PCR. TCRdb independently ran MiXCR on the 5' RACE reads; one entry per CDR3 protein. The sample has approximately 200 distinct CDR3 sequences, approximately 88% seen once; the top ten hold roughly 9.7%. Tregs were sorted as CD4+CD25+CD127-/low cells. Study-level results: The larger-cohort validation was restricted to a single TCR beta V-J rearrangement rather than whole repertoires. Tumor memory CD4+ T cell TCR gene usage was found to cluster with blood and lymph node memory CD4+ cells and with lymph node naive CD4+ cells. Tumor-infiltrating Treg TCR alpha and beta sequences overlapped most with tumor naive CD4+ T cells, then blood naive.

V lost 6 bases to trimming and J lost 6 bases, with 14 bases between them. The CDR3 has 13 amino acids. Sequenced input: Tregs sorted from a lymph node. The V gene is TRBV12-3 or TRBV12-4, the J gene TRBJ1-2, with a possible D match to TRBD1 (6 bases). The clonotype originates from a female donor with breast cancer. In DNA, the CDR3 is TGTGCCAGCAGCTTTAGTACAGGGAATGGCTACACCTTC. Encoded protein: CASSFSTGNGYTF.